This T cell receptor beta chain derives from a study of post-analysis software for immune sequencing data. Study-wide points: The five TRBV segments detected at higher frequency in patients than in controls included TRBV5-6, TRBV5-1 and TRBV20-1.

The V end lost 1 base, the J end lost 0 bases, and 13 bases lay between the germline ends. The CDR3 consists of 17 residues. This clonotype was counted between two and nine times. The antigen is undetermined. The authors incorporated unique molecular identifiers into the TCR beta cDNA libraries. TCRdb reanalysed the PCR reads using MiXCR and keeps one entry per CDR3 protein. The sample shows hundreds of thousands of distinct CDR3 sequences, around 40% of them seen only once. Material for sequencing was blood. This chain links TRBV12-3 or TRBV12-4 with TRBJ2-1; no definite D call. The sequence was collected from a girl aged 5 to 17 with multiple sclerosis. The CDR3 sequence is CASSLEYAENSYNEQFF. The CDR3 nucleotides read TGTGCCAGCAGTTTAGAATACGCGGAGAACTCCTACAATGAGCAGTTCTTC.